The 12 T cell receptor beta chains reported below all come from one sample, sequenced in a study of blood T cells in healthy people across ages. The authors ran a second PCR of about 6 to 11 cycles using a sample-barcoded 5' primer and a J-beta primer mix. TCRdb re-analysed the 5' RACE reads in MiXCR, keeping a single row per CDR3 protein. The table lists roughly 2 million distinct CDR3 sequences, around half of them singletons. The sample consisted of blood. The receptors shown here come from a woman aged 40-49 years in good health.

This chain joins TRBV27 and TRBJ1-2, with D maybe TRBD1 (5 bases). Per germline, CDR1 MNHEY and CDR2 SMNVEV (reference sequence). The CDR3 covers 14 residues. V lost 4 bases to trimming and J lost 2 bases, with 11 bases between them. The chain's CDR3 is CASSSQTANYGYTF. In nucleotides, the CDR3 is TGTGCCAGCAGTTCCCAGACAGCGAACTATGGCTACACCTTC.

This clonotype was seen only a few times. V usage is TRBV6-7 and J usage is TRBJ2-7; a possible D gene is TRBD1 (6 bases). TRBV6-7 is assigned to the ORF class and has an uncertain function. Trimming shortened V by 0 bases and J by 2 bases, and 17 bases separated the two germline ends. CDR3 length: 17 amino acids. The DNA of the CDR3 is TGTGCCAGCAGTTACTCGGGACAAGACCCTGGTGCCTACGAGCAGTACTTC. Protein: CASSYSGQDPGAYEQYF.

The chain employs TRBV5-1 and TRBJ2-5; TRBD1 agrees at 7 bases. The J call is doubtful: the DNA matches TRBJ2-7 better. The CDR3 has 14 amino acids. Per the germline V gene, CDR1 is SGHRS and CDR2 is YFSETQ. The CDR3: CASSPLTGIGEQYF. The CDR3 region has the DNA TGCGCCAGCAGCCCGCTGACAGGGATCGGCGAGCAGTACTTC.

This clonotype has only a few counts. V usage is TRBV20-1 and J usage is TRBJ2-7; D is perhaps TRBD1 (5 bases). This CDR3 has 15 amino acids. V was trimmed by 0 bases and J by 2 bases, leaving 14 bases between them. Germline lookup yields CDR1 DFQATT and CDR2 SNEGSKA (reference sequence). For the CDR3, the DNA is TGCAGTGCTAGAGATCCTGCAGGACACCCCTACGAGCAGTACTTC. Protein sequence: CSARDPAGHPYEQYF.

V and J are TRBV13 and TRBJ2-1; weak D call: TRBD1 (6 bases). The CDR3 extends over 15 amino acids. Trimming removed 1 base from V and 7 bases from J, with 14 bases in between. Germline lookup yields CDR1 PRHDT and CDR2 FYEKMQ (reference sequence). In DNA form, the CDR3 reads TGTGCCAGCAGCTTAGAACAGGGTAATAGAAATGAGCAGTTCTTC. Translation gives CASSLEQGNRNEQFF.

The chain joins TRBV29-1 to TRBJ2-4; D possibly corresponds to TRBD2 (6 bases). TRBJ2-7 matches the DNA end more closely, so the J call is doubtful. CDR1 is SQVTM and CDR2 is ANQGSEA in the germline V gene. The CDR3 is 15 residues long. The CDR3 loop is CSVEARQGGVYEQYF. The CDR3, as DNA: TGCAGCGTTGAAGCCAGGCAGGGAGGAGTCTACGAGCAGTACTTC.

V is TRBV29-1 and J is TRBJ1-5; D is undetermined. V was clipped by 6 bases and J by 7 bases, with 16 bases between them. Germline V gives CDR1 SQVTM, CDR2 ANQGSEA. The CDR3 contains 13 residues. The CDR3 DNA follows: TGCAGCGTCGGACGTACCCCCGGGCAGCCCCAGCATTTT. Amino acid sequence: CSVGRTPGQPQHF.

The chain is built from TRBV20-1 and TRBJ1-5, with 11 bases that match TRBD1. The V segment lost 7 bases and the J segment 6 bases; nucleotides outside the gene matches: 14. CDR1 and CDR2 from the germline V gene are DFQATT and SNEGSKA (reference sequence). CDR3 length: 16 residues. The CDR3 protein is CSVRRLGQGASQPQHF. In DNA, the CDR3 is TGCAGTGTTCGCCGGTTAGGACAGGGGGCAAGTCAGCCCCAGCATTTT.

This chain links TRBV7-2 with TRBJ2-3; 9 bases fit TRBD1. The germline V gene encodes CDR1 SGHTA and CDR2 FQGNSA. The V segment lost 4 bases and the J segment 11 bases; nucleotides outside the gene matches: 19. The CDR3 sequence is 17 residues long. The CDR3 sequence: CASSSGQGTTQPRGQYF. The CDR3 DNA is TGTGCCAGCAGCTCAGGACAGGGGACCACCCAACCGAGGGGGCAGTATTTT.

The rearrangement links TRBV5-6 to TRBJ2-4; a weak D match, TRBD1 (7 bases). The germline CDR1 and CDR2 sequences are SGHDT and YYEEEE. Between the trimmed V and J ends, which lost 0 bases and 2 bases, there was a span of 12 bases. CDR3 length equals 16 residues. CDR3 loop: CASSLAQGRTKNIQYF. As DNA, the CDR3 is TGTGCCAGCAGCTTGGCACAGGGGAGGACCAAAAACATTCAGTACTTC. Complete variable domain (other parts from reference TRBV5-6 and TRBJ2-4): DAGVTQSPTHLIKTRGQQVTLRCSPKSGHDTVSWYQQALGQGPQFIFQYYEEEERQRGNFPDRFSGHQFPNYSSELNVNALLLGDSALYLCASSLAQGRTKNIQYFGAGTRLSVL.

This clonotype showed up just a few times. This CDR3 reads CASSWTSGGGTQYF. CDR3 nucleotides: TGTGCCAGCAGCTGGACTAGCGGGGGTGGGACCCAGTACTTC. This rearrangement joins TRBV12-3 or TRBV12-4 to TRBJ2-5; 13 bases agree with TRBD2. The CDR3 spans 14 residues. Germline trimming cut 6 bases from V and 7 bases from J; bases unmatched to any gene: 5.

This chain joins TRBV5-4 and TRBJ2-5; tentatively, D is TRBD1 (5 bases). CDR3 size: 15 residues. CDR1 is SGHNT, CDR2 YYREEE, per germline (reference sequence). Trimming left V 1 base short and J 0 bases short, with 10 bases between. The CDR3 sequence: CASSLKGLYQETQYF. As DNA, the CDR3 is TGTGCCAGCAGCTTGAAGGGGCTGTACCAAGAGACCCAGTACTTC.